The next 20 T cell receptor beta chains were all read from a single sample in a study of T cell repertoires in cytomegalovirus infection. One entry per CDR3 protein, called by TCRdb with MiXCR from the reads. The sample shows about 830,000 distinct CDR3 sequences, about 30% of them seen only once. These receptors lack a known antigen. The sequences come from cultured CD8+ T cells from PBMCs, collected from culture after CMV antigen stimulation. These receptors originate from a human donor in good health (CMV status not recorded). Some clones in this sample may be carry-over from other donors' samples.

V and J are TRBV19 and TRBJ2-1; tentatively, D is TRBD1 (5 bases). The germline CDR1 and CDR2 sequences are LNHDA and SQIVND (reference sequence). Trimming left V 7 bases short and J 8 bases short, with 18 bases between. CDR3 length: 14 amino acids. This chain's CDR3 is CASNIGAGNHEQFF. CDR3 nucleotides: TGTGCCAGTAATATTGGGGCAGGGAACCATGAGCAGTTCTTC.

The rearrangement joins TRBV11-2 to TRBJ1-1; the match to TRBD1 covers 8 bases. CDR3 length: 13 amino acids. Per the germline V gene, CDR1 is SGHAT and CDR2 is FQNNGV. J was trimmed by 5 bases and V by 6 bases; bases with no gene match: 5. The CDR3 protein is CASSRQGLTEAFF. The CDR3, as DNA: TGTGCCAGCAGTCGACAGGGGCTGACTGAAGCTTTCTTT.

This clonotype has a handful of counts. The chain joins TRBV7-9 to TRBJ2-1; D possibly corresponds to TRBD1 (6 bases). The CDR3 extends over 15 amino acids. The ends were cut back, 5 bases at V and 7 bases at J, with 18 bases in the middle. Germline V gene data show CDR1 as SEHNR and CDR2 as FQNEAQ (reference sequence). The CDR3 is CASSPDRRTKNEQFF. CDR3 coding DNA: TGTGCCAGCAGCCCCGACAGGAGAACTAAGAATGAGCAGTTCTTC.

This chain uses TRBV4-1 with TRBJ1-1; 8 positions match TRBD1. Germline CDR1 reads MGHRA; CDR2 reads YSYEKL. The trim removed 3 bases at V and 5 bases at J, leaving 5 bases unmatched. The CDR3 has 14 amino acids. The CDR3: CASSQTGEGTEAFF. For the CDR3, the DNA is TGCGCCAGCAGCCAGACAGGGGAGGGGACTGAAGCTTTCTTT.

The V gene is TRBV7-6, the J gene TRBJ2-2; D remains ambiguous. This CDR3 spans 16 amino acids. CDR1 is SGHVS and CDR2 is FNYEAQ in the germline V gene. Trimming took 4 bases from V and 0 from J, leaving 12 bases between them. The CDR3 coding sequence is TGTGCCAGCAGCTCAGTCACTACAGCGAACACCGGGGAGCTGTTTTTT. It is translated as CASSSVTTANTGELFF.

In this sample, this clonotype turned up a few times. V and J are TRBV12-3 or TRBV12-4 and TRBJ2-7; D perhaps matches TRBD2 (6 bases). Trimming removed 5 bases from V and 9 bases from J, with 20 bases in between. CDR3 length equals 14 residues. CDR3 amino acids: CASSPPGGGQRQYF. The CDR3 nucleotides are TGTGCCAGCAGTCCCCCTGGTGGAGGGCAAAGGCAGTACTTC.

V is TRBV6-2 or TRBV6-3 and J is TRBJ2-2; 7 bases are shared with TRBD2. Germline assignment: CDR1 MNHEY and CDR2 SVGEGT. The CDR3 consists of 17 residues. V trimming: 3 bases; J trimming: 0 bases; junction bases outside the gene matches: 7. CDR3 nucleotides: TGTGCCAGCAGTTATCACTTCCGGGGGGCGAACACCGGGGAGCTGTTTTTT. Protein sequence: CASSYHFRGANTGELFF.

This clonotype appeared many times. Here the CDR3 reads CASSLDTTEAFF. In DNA, the CDR3 is TGTGCCAGCAGCCTAGACACCACTGAAGCTTTCTTT. The chain couples TRBV7-6 to TRBJ1-1; D unresolved. The ends were cut back, 5 bases at V and 4 bases at J, with 8 bases in the middle. The CDR3 loop spans 12 amino acids. Per the germline V gene, CDR1 is SGHVS and CDR2 is FNYEAQ.

This clonotype appeared a few times. V and J are TRBV6-2 or TRBV6-3 and TRBJ2-7; TRBD1 might be the D (7 bases). The CDR3 sequence is 14 residues long. V was clipped by 6 bases and J by 3 bases, with 15 bases between them. CDR1 and CDR2 (germline): MNHEY, SVGEGT. CDR3 DNA: TGTGCCAGCAGGCAGGAGGGGGCAAGCTACGAGCAGTACGTC. Amino acid sequence: CASRQEGASYEQYV.

A single count supports this clonotype. A read error may be the cause here, since a much bigger clone is one base away. The rearrangement links TRBV7-9 to TRBJ1-2; D not certain. There are 13 residues in the CDR3. Per the germline V gene, CDR1 is SEHNR and CDR2 is FQNEAQ (reference sequence). CDR3 amino acids: CASSSGPFYVYTF. As DNA, the CDR3 is TGTGCCAGCAGCTCGGGTCCCTTCTATGTCTACACCTTC.

The sample holds a few counts of this clonotype. The rearrangement joins TRBV20-1 to TRBJ2-6; no reliable D call. Trimming took 6 bases from V and 3 from J, leaving 6 bases between them. This CDR3 region has 12 residues. Germline loops: CDR1 DFQATT, CDR2 SNEGSKA (reference sequence). The DNA of the CDR3 is TGCAGTGCCCCGGTTGGGGCCAACGTCCTGACTTTC. Translation gives CSAPVGANVLTF.

This clonotype was observed a few times. This chain links TRBV27 with TRBJ1-1; maybe TRBD1 (5 bases). V shed 1 base and J shed 4 bases, with 13 bases lying between them. Per germline, CDR1 MNHEY and CDR2 SMNVEV (reference sequence). The CDR3 is 15 amino acids. The CDR3 loop is CASSLFREKATEAFF. The CDR3 nucleotides read TGTGCCAGCAGTTTATTCAGGGAGAAAGCCACTGAAGCTTTCTTT.

At least ten counts were recorded for this clonotype. The rearrangement joins TRBV7-6 to TRBJ2-1; tentatively, D is TRBD2 (6 bases). CDR3 length: 15 amino acids. Trimming shortened V by 5 bases and J by 5 bases, and 16 bases separated the two germline ends. Looked up from germline, CDR1 is SGHVS and CDR2 is FNYEAQ. The chain's CDR3 is CASSPGRGLDNEQFF. The CDR3 DNA follows: TGTGCCAGCAGCCCCGGTCGGGGGTTGGACAATGAGCAGTTCTTC.

On this clonotype itself: A much larger clone sits a single nucleotide away, making a read error possible. CDR3 DNA sequence: TGTACCAGCAGCTTAGCCTTTGACACTGAAGCTTTCTTT. It is translated as CTSSLAFDTEAFF. The chain has TRBV7-2 and TRBJ1-1; D unresolved. V shed 0 bases and J shed 3 bases, with 5 bases lying between them. This CDR3 is 13 amino acids long. Per the germline V gene, CDR1 is SGHTA and CDR2 is FQGNSA.

The V call is TRBV7-2, the J call TRBJ1-1; unclear D gene. V gave up 3 bases and J gave up 0 bases, with 14 bases separating them. Germline V CDR1 and CDR2: SGHTA, FQGNSA. The CDR3 has 16 amino acids. CDR3 sequence reads: CASSLPSLGMNTEAFF. The CDR3 DNA reads as TGTGCCAGCAGCTTGCCCAGTTTGGGGATGAACACTGAAGCTTTCTTT.

J is TRBJ1-1 and V is TRBV27; 7 positions agree with TRBD1. The trim removed 0 bases at V and 4 bases at J, leaving 8 bases unmatched. The germline gives CDR1 MNHEY, CDR2 SMNVEV (reference sequence). The CDR3 runs 16 residues. The CDR3 nucleotides are TGTGCCAGCAGTTTATCACCGAGGGGGCTAGTCACTGAAGCTTTCTTT. Translation gives CASSLSPRGLVTEAFF.

The rearrangement joins TRBV25-1 to TRBJ2-1, with D tentatively TRBD2 (7 bases). CDR3 length: 20 amino acids. Trimming took off 4 bases at V and 6 bases at J, with 31 bases between the two ends. Germline V gene data show CDR1 as MGHDK and CDR2 as SYGVNS. The CDR3 DNA sequence: TGTGCCAGCAGTGCCCCCTTGTCGAGGGGGGGCGCTTTCGTCCCCAATGAGCAGTTCTTC. This sequence encodes CASSAPLSRGGAFVPNEQFF.

This clonotype has a handful of counts. This rearrangement joins TRBV27 to TRBJ2-7; TRBD2 is a possible D gene (6 bases). Between the trimmed V and J ends, which lost 4 bases and 6 bases, there was a span of 19 bases. The CDR3 sequence is 15 residues long. Germline V gives CDR1 MNHEY, CDR2 SMNVEV (reference sequence). CDR3 protein: CASSSRGLLGVEQYV. The CDR3, as DNA: TGTGCCAGCAGTTCACGGGGACTCCTTGGGGTCGAGCAGTACGTC.

In its sample, this clonotype was seen many times. The chain is built from TRBV7-9 and TRBJ1-5; 9 bases map to TRBD1. Germline V gene sequence: CDR1 SEHNR, CDR2 FQNEAQ (reference sequence). This CDR3 is 16 amino acids long. J lost 5 bases, V lost 5 bases, and 10 bases had no gene match. CDR3 residues: CASSDDLTGGYQPQHF. In nucleotides, the CDR3 is TGTGCCAGCAGCGACGATCTGACAGGGGGTTATCAGCCCCAGCATTTT.

The chain is built from TRBV6-1 and TRBJ2-2; D is undetermined. The CDR3 consists of 12 residues. Germline V gene sequence: CDR1 MNHNS, CDR2 SASEGT. The germline V and J ends were trimmed by 8 bases and 6 bases, with 10 bases remaining between them. CDR3 region: CASAYFSGELFF. In DNA, the CDR3 is TGTGCCAGCGCCTACTTTTCCGGGGAGCTGTTTTTT.